A selection of T cell receptor beta chains follows, all from one sample in a study of beta chain features in type 1 diabetes. Using immunoSEQ multiplex PCR, the repertoire was profiled, and TCRdb retains in-frame clones only, with some absent. The table has over 700,000 clones, 15% to 20% seen once. The sample consisted of naive CD4+ T cells from blood. The receptor source for this set is a woman between 18 and 29 years old in good health. CDR3s include the opening cysteine and the closing phenylalanine or tryptophan. D genes are given only for firm matches. Rows may omit the clone size; those that give it use once, few, many or a size class.

j_call d_call clone_size v_call cdr3_nt cdr3_aa
TRBJ2-5 TRBD2 few TRBV7-2 TGTGCCAGCAGCTACGGACTAGCGGGGAACCAAGAGACCCAGTACTTC CASSYGLAGNQETQYF
TRBJ1-3 - - TRBV21-1 TGTGCCAGCAGCCTGGGGGGGACAGGAAAGTATGTCTCTGGAAACACCATATATTTT CASSLGGTGKYVSGNTIYF
TRBJ2-7 - - TRBV7-2 TGTGCCAGCAGCCGACAGACGGACCTATACGAGCAGTACTTC CASSRQTDLYEQYF
TRBJ1-1 TRBD1 - TRBV28 TGTGCCAGCGGGACAGGGGGTACGGAGACTGAAGCTTTCTTT CASGTGGTETEAFF
TRBJ2-6 - few TRBV27 TGTGCCAGCCGGAAATGGGCTGGGGCCAACGTCCTGACTTTC CASRKWAGANVLTF
TRBJ2-6 TRBD1 few TRBV7-3 TGTGCCAGCAGCTTAAGGGGACAGGGGACTACCTCTGGGGCCAACGTCCTGACTTTC CASSLRGQGTTSGANVLTF
TRBJ2-5 - - TRBV6-1 TGTGCCAGCAGTGAAACAGGGCAAGAGACCCAGTACTTC CASSETGQETQYF
TRBJ2-7 - - TRBV7-2 TGTGCCAGCAGCTCCGGGTTGGGCCAGGGTAGAGGGTACGAGCAGTACTTC CASSSGLGQGRGYEQYF
TRBJ1-2 TRBD1 few TRBV28 TGTGCCAGCAGTTTCCGTCGACAGGGCACGGATGGCTACACCTTC CASSFRRQGTDGYTF
TRBJ2-5 - few TRBV7-2 TGTGCCAGCAGCTTAGGCGCAGGGGTCGAGACCCAGTACTTC CASSLGAGVETQYF
TRBJ2-1 TRBD1 few TRBV5-1 TGCGCCAGCAGCTTGGTCGGCAGCGCAGGGGGTAGGGGTGAGCAGTTCTTC CASSLVGSAGGRGEQFF
TRBJ2-2 TRBD2 - TRBV28 TGTGCCAGCAGTTCAGAGACCAAGACTAGCGGGCGAACCGGGGAGCTGTTTTTT CASSSETKTSGRTGELFF
TRBJ2-7 - few TRBV29-1 TGCAGCGTCCCGACGCTTGGGGGTTCCACCGGGACGAGAAGTGGCGAGCAGTACTTC CSVPTLGGSTGTRSGEQYF
TRBJ2-3 - - TRBV7-9 TGTGCCAGCAGCTTAGGGCGGCTTTACGGCACAGATACGCAGTATTTT CASSLGRLYGTDTQYF
TRBJ2-7 - few TRBV19 TGTGCCAGTAGTGCTCGACGTCAAGGGGCCTACGAGCAGTACTTC CASSARRQGAYEQYF
TRBJ2-3 - few TRBV2 TGTGCCAGCAGTGAAGCGATCCAGGCGCAGTATTTT CASSEAIQAQYF
TRBJ1-2 - - TRBV28 TGTGCCAGCAGTCTAGCATCGGGGCTCAATGGCTACACCTTC CASSLASGLNGYTF
TRBJ2-3 - few TRBV28 TGTGCCAGCAGTTTTCGTTCGGCCCCCAAGGTGGATACGCAGTATTTT CASSFRSAPKVDTQYF
TRBJ2-3 TRBD2 few TRBV18 TGTGCCAGCTCACCCATACTAGCGGGAAACACAGATACGCAGTATTTT CASSPILAGNTDTQYF
TRBJ2-2 TRBD1 - TRBV19 TGTGCCAGTAACCGGGACAGGGGGTACACCGGGGAGCTGTTTTTT CASNRDRGYTGELFF
TRBJ2-1 - - TRBV7-9 TGTGCCAGCAGCAGTAGCTCCTACAATGAGCAGTTCTTC CASSSSSYNEQFF
TRBJ2-5 - - TRBV5-1 TGCGCCAGCAGCTCGGGGGACGGGGAAGAGACCCAGTACTTC CASSSGDGEETQYF